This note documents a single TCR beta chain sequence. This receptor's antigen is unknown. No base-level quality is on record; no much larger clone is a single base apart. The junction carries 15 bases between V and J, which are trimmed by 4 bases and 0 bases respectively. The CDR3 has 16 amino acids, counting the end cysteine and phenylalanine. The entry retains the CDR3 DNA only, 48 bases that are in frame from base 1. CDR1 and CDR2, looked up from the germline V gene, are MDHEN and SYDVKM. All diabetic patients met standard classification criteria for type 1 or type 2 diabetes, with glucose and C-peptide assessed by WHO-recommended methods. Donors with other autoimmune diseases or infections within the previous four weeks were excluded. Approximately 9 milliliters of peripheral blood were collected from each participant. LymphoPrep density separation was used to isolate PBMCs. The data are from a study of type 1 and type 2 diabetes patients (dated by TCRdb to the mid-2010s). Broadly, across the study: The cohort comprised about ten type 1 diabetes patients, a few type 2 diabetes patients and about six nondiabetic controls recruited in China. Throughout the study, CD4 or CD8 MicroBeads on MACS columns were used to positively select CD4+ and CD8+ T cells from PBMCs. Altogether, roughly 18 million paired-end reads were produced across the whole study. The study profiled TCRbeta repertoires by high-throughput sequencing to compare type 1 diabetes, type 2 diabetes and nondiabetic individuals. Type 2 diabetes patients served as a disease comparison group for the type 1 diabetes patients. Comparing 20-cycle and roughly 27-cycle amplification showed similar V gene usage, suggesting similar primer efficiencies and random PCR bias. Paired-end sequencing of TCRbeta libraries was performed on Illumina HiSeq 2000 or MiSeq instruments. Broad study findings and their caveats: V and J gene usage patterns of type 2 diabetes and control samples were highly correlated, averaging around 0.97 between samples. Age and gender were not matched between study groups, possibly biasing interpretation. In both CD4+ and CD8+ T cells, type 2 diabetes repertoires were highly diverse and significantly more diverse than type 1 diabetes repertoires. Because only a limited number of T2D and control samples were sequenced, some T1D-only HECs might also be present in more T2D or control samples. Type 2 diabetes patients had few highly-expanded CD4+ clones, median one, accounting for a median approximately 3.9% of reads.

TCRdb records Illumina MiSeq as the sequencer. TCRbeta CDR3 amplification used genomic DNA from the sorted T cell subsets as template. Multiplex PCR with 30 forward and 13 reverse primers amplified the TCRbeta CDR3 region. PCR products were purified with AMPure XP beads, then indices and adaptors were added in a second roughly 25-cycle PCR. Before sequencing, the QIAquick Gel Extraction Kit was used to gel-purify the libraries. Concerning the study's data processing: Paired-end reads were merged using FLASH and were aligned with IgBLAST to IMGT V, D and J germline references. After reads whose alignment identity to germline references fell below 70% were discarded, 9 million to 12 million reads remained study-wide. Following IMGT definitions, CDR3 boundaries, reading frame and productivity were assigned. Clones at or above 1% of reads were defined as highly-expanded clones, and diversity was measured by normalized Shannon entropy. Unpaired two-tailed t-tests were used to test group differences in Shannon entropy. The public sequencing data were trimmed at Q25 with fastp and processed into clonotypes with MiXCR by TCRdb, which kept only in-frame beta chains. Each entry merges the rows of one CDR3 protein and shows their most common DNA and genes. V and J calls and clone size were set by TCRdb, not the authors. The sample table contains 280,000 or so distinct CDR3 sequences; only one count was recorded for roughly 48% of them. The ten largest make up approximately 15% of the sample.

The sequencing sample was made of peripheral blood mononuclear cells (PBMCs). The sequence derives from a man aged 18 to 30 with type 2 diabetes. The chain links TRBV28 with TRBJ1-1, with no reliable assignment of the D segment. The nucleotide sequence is TGTGCCAGCAGTTCCAGCCGACTTTCCATGAACACTGAAGCTTTCTTT. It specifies CASSSSRLSMNTEAFF.